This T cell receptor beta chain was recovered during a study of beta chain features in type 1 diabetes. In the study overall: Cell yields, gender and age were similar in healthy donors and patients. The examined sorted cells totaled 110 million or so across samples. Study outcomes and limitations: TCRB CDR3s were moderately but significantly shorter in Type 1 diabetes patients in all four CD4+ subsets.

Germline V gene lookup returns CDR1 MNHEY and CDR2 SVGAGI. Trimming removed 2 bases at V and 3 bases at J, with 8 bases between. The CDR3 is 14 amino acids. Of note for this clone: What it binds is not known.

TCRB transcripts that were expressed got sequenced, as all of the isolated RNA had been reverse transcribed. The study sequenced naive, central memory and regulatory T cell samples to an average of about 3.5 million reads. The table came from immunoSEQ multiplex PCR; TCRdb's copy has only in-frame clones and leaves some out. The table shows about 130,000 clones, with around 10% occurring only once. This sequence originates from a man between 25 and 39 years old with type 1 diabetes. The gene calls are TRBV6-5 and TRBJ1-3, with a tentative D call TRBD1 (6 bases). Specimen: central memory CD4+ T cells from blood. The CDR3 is CASSYEQGGNTIYF. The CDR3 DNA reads TGTGCCAGCAGTTACGAACAGGGTGGAAACACCATATATTTT.